The subject of this entry is one TCR beta chain. The record originates from a study of blood T cell repertoires in COVID-19. Study information: The samples span acute and convalescent COVID-19 from the United States, Italy and Spain.

Sequencing was performed with immunoSEQ multiplex PCR; in TCRdb, only in-frame clones are kept and a portion is missing. Of approximately 200,000 clones in the sample, approximately 80% were seen once. Enrollees, about 18 to 90 years old, lived in approximately 25 US areas. Cohort allocation depended upon clinical history that participants reported. The germline V and J ends were trimmed by 2 bases and 3 bases, with 11 bases remaining between them. The germline V gene encodes CDR1 MNHEY and CDR2 SVGAGI. The CDR3 is 14 residues long. This chain joins TRBV6-5 and TRBJ2-7; maybe TRBD2 (5 bases). The source is a man in his forties or fifties who had recovered from COVID-19. Input material: PBMCs or T cells enriched from blood (not recorded which). The CDR3 region has the DNA TGTGCCAGCAGTTACAGAGCTAGCAGCTACGAGCAGTACGTC. Its protein is CASSYRASSYEQYV.